This T cell receptor (beta chain) was documented in a study of T cell clones after liver transplantation. Here immunoSEQ multiplex PCR was the method, and the copy in TCRdb shows in-frame clones only, minus some. The data contain about 120,000 clones, 90% of them singletons. Study-level points and caveats: In two subjects, few donor cells limited the measurable donor-reactive repertoire.

Germline values: CDR1 MNHNY, CDR2 SVGAGI (reference sequence). The CDR3 extends over 14 amino acids. The V end lost 2 bases, the J end lost 0 bases, and 8 bases lay between the germline ends. On this clone: What it recognizes is unknown.

This specimen was CD4+ T cells from blood, taken 12 months after liver transplant. The V call is TRBV6-6, the J call TRBJ2-7; D remains ambiguous. The receptor comes from a human patient who received a liver transplant. Some T cells may be provided by the graft donor. The CDR3 region has the DNA TGTGCCAGCAGTTACGAAGCACTCTCCTACGAGCAGTACTTC. Translated: CASSYEALSYEQYF.